This T cell receptor beta chain was recovered during a study of T cell responses to AZD1222 COVID-19 vaccine. The table came from immunoSEQ multiplex PCR; TCRdb's copy has only in-frame clones and leaves some out. Of 150,000 to 200,000 clones in the sample, about 90% were seen once. V dropped 5 bases and J dropped 2 bases, with 18 bases sitting between them. Germline V gives CDR1 LNHDA, CDR2 SQIVND (reference sequence). The CDR3 extends over 16 amino acids. This receptor was taken from an adult who received the AZD1222 COVID-19 vaccine. The sequencing used peripheral blood, collected 28 days after the second AZD1222 dose. This chain joins TRBV19 and TRBJ1-1; tentative D call: TRBD1 (5 bases). DNA of the CDR3: TGTGCCAGTAGTGCTCCCACCCTGACAGCTAACACTGAAGCTTTCTTT. Residues: CASSAPTLTANTEAFF.